Sequencing of this TCR beta chain was carried out in a study of CDR3 diversity in severe acne. TCRdb reprocessed the PCR reads with MiXCR, giving one entry per CDR3 protein. This table holds approximately 90,000 distinct CDR3 sequences, roughly 52% found once. Germline loops: CDR1 MNHEY, CDR2 SVGEGT. The V end was cut by 2 bases, the J end by 2 bases, with 13 bases between. The CDR3 extends over 15 amino acids. The specimen sequenced was blood. The TCR comes from a male donor in good health, serving as a control. The chain recombines TRBV6-2 or TRBV6-3 with TRBJ2-7; TRBD2 might be the D (6 bases). The CDR3 bases are TGTGCCAGCAGTTACGGGCCTAGCGACCCCTACGAGCAGTACTTC. As protein: CASSYGPSDPYEQYF.